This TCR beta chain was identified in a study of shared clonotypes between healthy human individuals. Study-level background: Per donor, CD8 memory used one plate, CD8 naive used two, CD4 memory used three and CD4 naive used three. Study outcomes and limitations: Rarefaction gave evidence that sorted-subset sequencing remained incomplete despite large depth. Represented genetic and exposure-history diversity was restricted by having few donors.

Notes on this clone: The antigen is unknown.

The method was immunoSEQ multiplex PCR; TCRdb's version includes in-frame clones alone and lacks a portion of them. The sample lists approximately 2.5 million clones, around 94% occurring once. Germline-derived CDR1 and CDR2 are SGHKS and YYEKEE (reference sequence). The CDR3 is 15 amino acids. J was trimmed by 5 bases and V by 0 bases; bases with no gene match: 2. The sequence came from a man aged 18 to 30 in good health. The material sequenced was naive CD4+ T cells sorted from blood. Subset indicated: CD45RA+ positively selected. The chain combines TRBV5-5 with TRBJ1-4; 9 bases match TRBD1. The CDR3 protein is CASSLGTGVNEKLFF. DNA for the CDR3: TGTGCCAGCAGCTTGGGGACAGGGGTGAATGAAAAACTGTTTTTT. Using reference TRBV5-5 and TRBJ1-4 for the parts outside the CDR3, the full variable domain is DAGVTQSPTHLIKTRGQQVTLRCSPISGHKSVSWYQQVLGQGPQFIFQYYEKEERGRGNFPDRFSARQFPNYSSELNVNALLLGDSALYLCASSLGTGVNEKLFFGSGTQLSVL.